This T cell receptor beta chain was captured by sequencing in a study of cytomegalovirus exposure and HLA in healthy donors. This clone has only a few counts. Germline CDR1 is LGHNA and CDR2 is YSLEER. This CDR3 comprises 14 residues. V was clipped by 3 bases and J by 5 bases, with 13 bases between them. A multiplex PCR was run with 60 Vbeta primers and 13 Jbeta primers. Data came from immunoSEQ multiplex PCR; TCRdb stores just in-frame clones and leaves some out. The table lists 150,000 or so clones, over 75% of them singletons, with about 0.93% in the top ten. Sequences were obtained from PBMCs. The chain couples TRBV4-3 to TRBJ2-5, with D perhaps TRBD1 (6 bases). The receptor was isolated from a woman aged 45-65 years in good health and CMV-seropositive. The chain's CDR3 is CASSHAGVAETQYF. The CDR3 region has the DNA TGCGCCAGCAGCCACGCAGGGGTCGCGGAGACCCAGTACTTC.